One sample yielded the 12 T cell receptor beta chains listed below, sequenced in a study of blood T cell repertoires in COVID-19. Libraries were prepared by immunoSEQ multiplex PCR; TCRdb keeps only in-frame clonotypes and omits some of them. This sample yields around 300,000 clones, of which around four fifths are seen a single time; less than 4.5% belongs to the top ten. The sequencing input was peripheral blood. These receptors all come from a woman aged 50 to 60 with active or convalescent COVID-19.

The J gene is TRBJ1-2, the V gene TRBV7-9; no clear D gene. The CDR3 has 14 residues. Trimming took off 7 bases at V and 2 bases at J, with 14 bases between the two ends. Germline V CDR1 and CDR2: SEHNR, FQNEAQ (reference sequence). CDR3 amino acids: CASTPGAGNYGYTF. Written as DNA, the CDR3 is TGTGCCAGCACCCCGGGAGCGGGGAACTATGGCTACACCTTC.

The CDR3 spells CASSRTRMETQYF. CDR3 nucleotides: TGTGCCAGCAGCCGGACTAGGATGGAGACCCAGTACTTC. The chain employs TRBV11-2 and TRBJ2-5; 7 bases fit TRBD2. J was trimmed by 5 bases and V by 5 bases; bases with no gene match: 5. Per the germline V gene, CDR1 is SGHAT and CDR2 is FQNNGV. The CDR3 extends over 13 amino acids.

The V call is TRBV7-9, the J call TRBJ1-2, with D maybe TRBD1 (5 bases). The germline V gene has CDR1 SEHNR and CDR2 FQNEAQ (reference sequence). Deletions cut 7 bases from V and 2 bases from J, with 23 bases between. The CDR3 has 17 residues. The CDR3 reads CASTQEAGTPRNYGYTF. The CDR3 bases are TGTGCCAGCACACAGGAGGCCGGGACTCCAAGAAACTATGGCTACACCTTC.

This rearrangement joins TRBV7-9 to TRBJ2-3; the match to TRBD2 covers 10 bases. Germline trimming cut 3 bases from V and 8 bases from J; bases unmatched to any gene: 5. CDR3 length equals 14 residues. From germline, CDR1 is SEHNR and CDR2 FQNEAQ (reference sequence). This chain's CDR3 is CASSLGLARGTQYF. In nucleotides, the CDR3 is TGTGCCAGCAGCTTGGGACTAGCGAGAGGTACGCAGTATTTT.

The genes are TRBV11-1 and TRBJ2-1; TRBD2 matches at 10 bases. The CDR3 is made up of 15 amino acids. With 2 bases clipped from V and 6 bases from J, the junction kept 4 bases outside the gene matches. Per germline, CDR1 SGHAT and CDR2 FQDESV (reference sequence). Here the CDR3 reads CASSLLAGVANEQFF. The CDR3 DNA reads TGTGCCAGCAGCTTACTAGCGGGAGTAGCCAATGAGCAGTTCTTC. The full variable domain, its missing parts supplied by reference TRBV11-1 and TRBJ2-1, is EAEVAQSPRYKITEKSQAVAFWCDPISGHATLYWYRQILGQGPELLVQFQDESVVDDSQLPKDRFSAERLKGVDSTLKIQPAELGDSAMYLCASSLLAGVANEQFFGPGTRLTVL.

The rearrangement links TRBV11-2 to TRBJ2-2, with D possibly matching TRBD2 (7 bases). Trimming removed 5 bases at V and 5 bases at J, with 15 bases between. Germline CDR1 SGHAT, CDR2 FQNNGV. The CDR3 contains 15 residues. As DNA, the CDR3 is TGTGCCAGCAGCCCTGAGGGGGGAGGGACCGGGGAGCTGTTTTTT. Translating gives CASSPEGGGTGELFF. Together with reference TRBV11-2 and TRBJ2-2, the CDR3 gives the full variable domain: EAGVAQSPRYKIIEKRQSVAFWCNPISGHATLYWYQQILGQGPKLLIQFQNNGVVDDSQLPKDRFSAERLKGVDSTLKIQPAKLEDSAVYLCASSPEGGGTGELFFGEGSRLTVL.

V and J are TRBV5-4 and TRBJ2-5; TRBD2 might be the D (6 bases). The length of the CDR3 is 18 residues. Deletions cut 4 bases from V and 5 bases from J, with 27 bases between. Germline assignment: CDR1 SGHNT and CDR2 YYREEE (reference sequence). The CDR3 region has the DNA TGTGCCAGCAGCCCCACAGGAGGGTCTAGCGCGGGCCAGGAGACCCAGTACTTC. This sequence encodes CASSPTGGSSAGQETQYF.

The V gene is TRBV18, the J gene TRBJ2-1; D is unresolved. This CDR3 has 14 amino acids. The V gene lost 5 bases and the J gene lost 7 bases, with 15 bases spanning the gap. The germline CDR1 and CDR2 sequences are KGHSH and LQKENI. The CDR3 DNA sequence: TGTGCCAGCTCAGTCGGTACAGATCTAAATGAGCAGTTCTTC. Protein sequence: CASSVGTDLNEQFF.

The V call is TRBV7-9, the J call TRBJ1-6; no definite D call. CDR3 length: 12 amino acids. CDR1 and CDR2 from the germline V gene are SEHNR and FQNEAQ (reference sequence). The V gene lost 1 base and the J gene lost 15 bases, with 10 bases spanning the gap. The CDR3 region is CASSLGFGGLHF. CDR3 nucleotides: TGTGCCAGCAGCTTAGGGTTCGGTGGCCTCCACTTT.

The chain couples TRBV2 to TRBJ2-3; TRBD2 matches 7 bases. CDR3 length equals 18 residues. Germline-derived CDR1 and CDR2 are SNHLY and FYNNEI. V shed 1 base, J shed 1 base, and the junction held 11 bases outside the gene matches. The CDR3 loop is CASSEGPFKREGTDTQYF. The DNA of the CDR3 is TGTGCCAGCAGTGAAGGGCCGTTCAAGCGGGAAGGCACAGATACGCAGTATTTT.

The chain employs TRBV12-3 or TRBV12-4 and TRBJ2-2; D remains unclear. This CDR3 is built from 12 residues. Trimming removed 3 bases from V and 8 bases from J, with 7 bases in between. CDR3 coding DNA: TGTGCCAGCAGTTTCTCGTCGGGGGAGCTGTTTTTT. This sequence encodes CASSFSSGELFF.

The genes are TRBV18 and TRBJ1-2, with TRBD1 matching 8 bases. Looked up from germline, CDR1 is KGHSH and CDR2 is LQKENI. Trimming cost V 3 bases and J 3 bases; bases outside gene matches: 12. The CDR3 extends over 17 amino acids. The chain's CDR3 is CASSPEDRVPPDYGYTF. Written as DNA, the CDR3 is TGTGCCAGCTCACCCGAGGACAGGGTGCCCCCTGACTATGGCTACACCTTC.